The 8 T cell receptor beta chains below were found in one sample sequenced in a study of cytomegalovirus exposure and HLA in healthy donors. The PCR ran on 60 Vbeta and 13 Jbeta primers. The repertoire was sequenced with immunoSEQ multiplex PCR; TCRdb's copy has only in-frame clones and lacks some. The table includes approximately 190,000 clones, roughly 80% detected once. What was sequenced was PBMCs. These receptors were collected from a woman in her 30s in good health and CMV-seropositive.

The sample holds a few counts of this clone. The J gene is TRBJ2-3, the V gene TRBV9, with D unclear. Germline V CDR1 and CDR2: SGDLS, YYNGEE. The CDR3 is 14 residues long. Deletions cut 0 bases from V and 2 bases from J, with 7 bases between. The CDR3 region is CASSVDLNTDTQYF. The DNA for the CDR3 is TGTGCCAGCAGCGTAGATCTAAACACAGATACGCAGTATTTT.

V usage is TRBV5-6 and J usage is TRBJ1-3; no clear D. V was clipped by 4 bases and J by 3 bases, with 14 bases between them. The CDR3 has 15 amino acids. Germline V gene sequence: CDR1 SGHDT, CDR2 YYEEEE. The CDR3 loop reads CASSTARLFGNTIYF. CDR3 nucleotides: TGTGCCAGCAGCACCGCCCGGTTGTTTGGAAACACCATATATTTT.

This clone has more than one count but fewer than ten. V and J are TRBV4-3 and TRBJ1-6; D is unresolved. The V end was cut by 0 bases, the J end by 14 bases, with 8 bases between. This CDR3 has 12 amino acids. Germline V gives CDR1 LGHNA, CDR2 YSLEER. The CDR3 loop reads CASSQDLRALHF. The DNA for the CDR3 is TGCGCCAGCAGCCAAGATTTGAGGGCCCTCCACTTT.

Regarding this clone: At one end, the junction sequence differs from germline, possibly due to a read error. This sample also contains other DNA sequences that code for the same CDR3. The chain has TRBV2 and TRBJ2-1, with 9 bases that match TRBD2. Per the germline V gene, CDR1 is SNHLY and CDR2 is FYNNEI. This CDR3 has 15 amino acids. CDR3 in DNA: TGTGCCAGCAGTGTCGTGCTAGCGGGGTACAACGAGCAGTTCTTC. The encoded protein is CASSVVLAGYNEQFF.

The chain uses TRBV5-1 and TRBJ1-2; TRBD1 matches 7 bases. Germline CDR1 and CDR2: SGHRS and YFSETQ. Germline trimming cut 4 bases from V and 9 bases from J; bases unmatched to any gene: 21. CDR3 size: 17 residues. The CDR3 nucleotides read TGCGCCAGCAGCCCAGACCCGGGACAGAGGCACTATGAACGCTACACCTTC. It yields the protein CASSPDPGQRHYERYTF. Full variable domain (remainder filled in from reference TRBV5-1 and TRBJ1-2): KAGVTQTPRYLIKTRGQQVTLSCSPISGHRSVSWYQQTPGQGLQFLFEYFSETQRNKGNFPGRFSGRQFSNSRSEMNVSTLELGDSALYLCASSPDPGQRHYERYTFGSGTRLTVV.

The table lists this clone with many counts. This chain links TRBV4-2 with TRBJ2-2; D perhaps matches TRBD2 (6 bases). Per germline, CDR1 LGHNA and CDR2 YNFKEQ. The V gene lost 0 bases and the J gene lost 4 bases, with 9 bases spanning the gap. The CDR3 spans 15 residues. The CDR3 bases are TGTGCCAGCAGCCAAGATATGGGGGGCACCGGGGAGCTGTTTTTT. Encoded protein: CASSQDMGGTGELFF.

The CDR3 region is CASSFGRYQETQYF. The CDR3 DNA follows: TGCGCCAGCAGCTTCGGCAGGTACCAAGAGACCCAGTACTTC. This rearrangement joins TRBV5-1 to TRBJ2-5; D is unclear. The CDR3 covers 14 residues. CDR1 and CDR2 from the germline V gene are SGHRS and YFSETQ. V was trimmed by 2 bases and J by 0 bases, leaving 8 bases between them.

The V and J genes are TRBV9 and TRBJ1-1; D is unresolved. V was cut by 2 bases and J by 1 base, with 9 bases left in between. The V gene's germline CDR1 is SGDLS and CDR2 YYNGEE. CDR3 length equals 14 residues. This CDR3 is CASSVGTANTEAFF. CDR3 coding DNA: TGTGCCAGCAGCGTGGGCACAGCGAACACTGAAGCTTTCTTT.